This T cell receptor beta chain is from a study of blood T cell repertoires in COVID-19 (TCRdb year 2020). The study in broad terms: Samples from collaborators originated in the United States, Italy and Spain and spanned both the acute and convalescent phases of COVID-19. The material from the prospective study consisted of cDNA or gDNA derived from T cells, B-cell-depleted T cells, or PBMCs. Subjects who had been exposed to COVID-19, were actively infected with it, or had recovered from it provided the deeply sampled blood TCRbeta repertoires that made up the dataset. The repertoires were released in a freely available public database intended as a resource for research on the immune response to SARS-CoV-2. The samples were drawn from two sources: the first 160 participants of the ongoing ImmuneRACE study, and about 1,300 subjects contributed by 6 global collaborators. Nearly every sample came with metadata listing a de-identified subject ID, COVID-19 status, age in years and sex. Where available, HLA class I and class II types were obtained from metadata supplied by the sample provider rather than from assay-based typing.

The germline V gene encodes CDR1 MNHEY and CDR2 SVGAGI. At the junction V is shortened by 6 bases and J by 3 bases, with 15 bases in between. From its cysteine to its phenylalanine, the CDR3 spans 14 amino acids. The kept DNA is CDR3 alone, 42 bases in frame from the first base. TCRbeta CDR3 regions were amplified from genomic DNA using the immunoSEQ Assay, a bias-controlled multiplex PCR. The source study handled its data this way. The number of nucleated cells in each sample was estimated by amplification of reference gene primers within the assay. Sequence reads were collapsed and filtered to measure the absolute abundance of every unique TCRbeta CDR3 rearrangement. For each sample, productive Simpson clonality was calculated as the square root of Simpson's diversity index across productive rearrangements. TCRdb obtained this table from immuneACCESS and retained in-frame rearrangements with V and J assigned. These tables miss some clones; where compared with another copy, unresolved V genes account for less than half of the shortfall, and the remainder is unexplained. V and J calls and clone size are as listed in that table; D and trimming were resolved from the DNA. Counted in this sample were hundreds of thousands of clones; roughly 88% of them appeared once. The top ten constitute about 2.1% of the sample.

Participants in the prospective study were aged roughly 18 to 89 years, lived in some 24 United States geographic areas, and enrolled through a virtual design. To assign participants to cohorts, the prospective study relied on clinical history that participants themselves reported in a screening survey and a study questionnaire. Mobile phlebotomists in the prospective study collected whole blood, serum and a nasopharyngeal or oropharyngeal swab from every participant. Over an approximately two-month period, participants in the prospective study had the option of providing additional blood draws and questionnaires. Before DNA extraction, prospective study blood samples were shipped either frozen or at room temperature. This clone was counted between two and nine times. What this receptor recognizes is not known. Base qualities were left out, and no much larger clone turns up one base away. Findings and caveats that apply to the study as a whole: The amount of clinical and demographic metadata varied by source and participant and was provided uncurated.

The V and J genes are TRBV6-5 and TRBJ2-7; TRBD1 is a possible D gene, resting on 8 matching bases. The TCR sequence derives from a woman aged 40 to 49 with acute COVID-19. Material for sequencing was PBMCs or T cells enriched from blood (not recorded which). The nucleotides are TGTGCCAGCAGGACAGGGGACTATGTCTACGAGCAGTACTTC. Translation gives CASRTGDYVYEQYF.